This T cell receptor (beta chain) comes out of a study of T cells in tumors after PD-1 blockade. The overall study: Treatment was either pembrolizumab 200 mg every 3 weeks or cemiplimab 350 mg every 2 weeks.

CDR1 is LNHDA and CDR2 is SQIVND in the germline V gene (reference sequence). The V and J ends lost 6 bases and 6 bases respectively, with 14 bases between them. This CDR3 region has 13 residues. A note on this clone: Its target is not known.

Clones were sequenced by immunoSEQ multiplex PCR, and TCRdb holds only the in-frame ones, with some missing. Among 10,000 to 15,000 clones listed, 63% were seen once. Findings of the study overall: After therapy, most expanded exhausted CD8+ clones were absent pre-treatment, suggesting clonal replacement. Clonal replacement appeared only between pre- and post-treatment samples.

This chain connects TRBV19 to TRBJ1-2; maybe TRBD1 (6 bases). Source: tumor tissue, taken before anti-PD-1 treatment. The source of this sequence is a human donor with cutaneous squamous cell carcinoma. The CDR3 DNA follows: TGTGCCAGTAGGGACCGGACAGAGGATGGCTACACCTTC. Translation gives CASRDRTEDGYTF. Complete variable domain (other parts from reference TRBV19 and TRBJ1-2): DGGITQSPKYLFRKEGQNVTLSCEQNLNHDAMYWYRQDPGQGLRLIYYSQIVNDFQKGDIAEGYSVSREKKESFPLTVTSAQKNPTAFYLCASRDRTEDGYTFGSGTRLTVV.